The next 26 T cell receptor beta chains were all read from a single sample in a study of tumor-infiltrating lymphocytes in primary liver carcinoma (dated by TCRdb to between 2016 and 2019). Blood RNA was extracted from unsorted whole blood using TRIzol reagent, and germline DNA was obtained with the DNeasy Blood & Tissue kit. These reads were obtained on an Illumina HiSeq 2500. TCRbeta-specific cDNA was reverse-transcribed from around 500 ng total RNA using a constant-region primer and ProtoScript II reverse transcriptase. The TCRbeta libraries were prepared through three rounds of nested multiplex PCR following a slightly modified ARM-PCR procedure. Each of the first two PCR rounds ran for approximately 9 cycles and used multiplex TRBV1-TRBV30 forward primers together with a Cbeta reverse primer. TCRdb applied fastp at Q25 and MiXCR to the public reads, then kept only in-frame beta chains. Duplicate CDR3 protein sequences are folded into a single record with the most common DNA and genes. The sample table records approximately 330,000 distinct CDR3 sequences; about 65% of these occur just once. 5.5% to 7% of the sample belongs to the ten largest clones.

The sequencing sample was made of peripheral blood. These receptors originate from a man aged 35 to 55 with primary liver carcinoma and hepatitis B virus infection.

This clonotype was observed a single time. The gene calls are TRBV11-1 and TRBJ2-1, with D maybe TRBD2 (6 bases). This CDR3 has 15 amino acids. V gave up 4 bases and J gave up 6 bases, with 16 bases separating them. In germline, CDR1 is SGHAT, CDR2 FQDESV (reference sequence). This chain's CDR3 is CASSWRLVGVNEQFF. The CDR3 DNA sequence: TGTGCCAGCAGCTGGCGACTAGTGGGAGTCAATGAGCAGTTCTTC.

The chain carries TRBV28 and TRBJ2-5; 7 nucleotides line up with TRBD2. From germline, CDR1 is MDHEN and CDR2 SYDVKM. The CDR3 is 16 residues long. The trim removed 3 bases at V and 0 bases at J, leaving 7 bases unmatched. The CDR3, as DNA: TGTGCCAGCAGTTTGGGCGGGGAGGGAGACCAAGAGACCCAGTACTTC. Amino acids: CASSLGGEGDQETQYF.

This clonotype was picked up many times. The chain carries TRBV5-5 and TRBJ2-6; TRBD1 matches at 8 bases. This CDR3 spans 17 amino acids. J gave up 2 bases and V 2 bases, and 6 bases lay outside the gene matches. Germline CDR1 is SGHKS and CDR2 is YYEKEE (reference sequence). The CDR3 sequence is CASSLWTGLAGANVLTF. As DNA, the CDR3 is TGTGCCAGCAGCTTATGGACAGGGCTTGCTGGGGCCAACGTCCTGACTTTC.

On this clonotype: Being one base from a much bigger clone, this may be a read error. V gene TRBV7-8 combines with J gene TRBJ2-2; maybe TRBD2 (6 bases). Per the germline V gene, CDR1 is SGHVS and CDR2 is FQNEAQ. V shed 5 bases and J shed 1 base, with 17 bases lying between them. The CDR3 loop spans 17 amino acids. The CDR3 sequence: CASSNRRAGLNTGELFF. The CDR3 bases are TGTGCCAGCAGCAACCGACGGGCGGGATTGAACACCGGGGAGCTGTTTTTT.

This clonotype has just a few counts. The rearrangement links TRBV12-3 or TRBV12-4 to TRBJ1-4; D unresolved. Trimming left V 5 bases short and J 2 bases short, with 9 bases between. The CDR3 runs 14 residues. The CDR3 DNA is TGTGCCAGCAGTCGGCGACGCACTAATGAAAAACTGTTTTTT. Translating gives CASSRRRTNEKLFF.

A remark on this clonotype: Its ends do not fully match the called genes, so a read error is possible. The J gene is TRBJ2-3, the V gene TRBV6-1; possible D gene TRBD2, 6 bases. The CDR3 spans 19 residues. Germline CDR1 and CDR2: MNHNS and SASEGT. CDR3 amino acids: CVSEHLPGGNQWSTDTQYF. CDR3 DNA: TGTGTCAGCGAGCACTTACCTGGCGGGAATCAATGGAGCACAGATACGCAGTATTTT.

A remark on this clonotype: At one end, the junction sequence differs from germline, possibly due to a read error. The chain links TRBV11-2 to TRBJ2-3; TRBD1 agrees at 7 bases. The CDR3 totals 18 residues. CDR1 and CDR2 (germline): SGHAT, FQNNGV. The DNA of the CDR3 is TGTACCAGCAGCTTCGAGGGGGCGAACGTCCTCTCCACAGATACGCAGTATTTT. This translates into CTSSFEGANVLSTDTQYF.

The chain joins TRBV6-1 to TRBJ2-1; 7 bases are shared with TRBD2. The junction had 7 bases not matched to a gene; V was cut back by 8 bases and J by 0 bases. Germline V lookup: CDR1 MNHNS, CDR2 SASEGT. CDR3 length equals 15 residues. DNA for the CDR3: TGTGCCAGCGGGGCAACTAGCGACTCCTACAATGAGCAGTTCTTC. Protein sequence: CASGATSDSYNEQFF.

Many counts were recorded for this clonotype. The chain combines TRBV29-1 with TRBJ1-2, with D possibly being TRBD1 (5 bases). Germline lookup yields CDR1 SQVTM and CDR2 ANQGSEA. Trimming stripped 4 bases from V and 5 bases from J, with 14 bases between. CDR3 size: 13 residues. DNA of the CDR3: TGCAGCGTTGTAAAGGGTGAGGGGTATGGCTACACCTTC. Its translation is CSVVKGEGYGYTF. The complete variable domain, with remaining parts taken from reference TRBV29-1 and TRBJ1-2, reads SAVISQKPSRDICQRGTSLTIQCQVDSQVTMMFWYRQQPGQSLTLIATANQGSEATYESGFVIDKFPISRPNLTFSTLTVSNMSPEDSSIYLCSVVKGEGYGYTFGSGTRLTVV.

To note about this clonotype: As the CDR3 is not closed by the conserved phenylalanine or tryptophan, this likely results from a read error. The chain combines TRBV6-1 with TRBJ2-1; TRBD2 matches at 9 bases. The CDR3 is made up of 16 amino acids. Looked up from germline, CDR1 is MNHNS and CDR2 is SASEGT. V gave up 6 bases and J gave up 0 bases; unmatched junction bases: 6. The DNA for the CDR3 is TGTGCCAGCAGGGGGACTAGCCCCGGCTCCTACAATGAGCAGTTCTTA. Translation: CASRGTSPGSYNEQFL.

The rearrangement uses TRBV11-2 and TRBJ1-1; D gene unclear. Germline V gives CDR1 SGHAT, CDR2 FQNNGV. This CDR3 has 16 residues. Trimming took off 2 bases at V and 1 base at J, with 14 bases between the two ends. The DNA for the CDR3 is TGTGCCAGCAGCTTAAGAAGGCAGAGTAAGAACACTGAAGCTTTCTTT. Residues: CASSLRRQSKNTEAFF.

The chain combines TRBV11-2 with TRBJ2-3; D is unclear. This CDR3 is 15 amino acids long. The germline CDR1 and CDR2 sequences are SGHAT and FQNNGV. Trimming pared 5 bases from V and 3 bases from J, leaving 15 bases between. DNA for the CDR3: TGTGCCAGCAGCATACCGGCAAGGGTGACAGATACGCAGTATTTT. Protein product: CASSIPARVTDTQYF.

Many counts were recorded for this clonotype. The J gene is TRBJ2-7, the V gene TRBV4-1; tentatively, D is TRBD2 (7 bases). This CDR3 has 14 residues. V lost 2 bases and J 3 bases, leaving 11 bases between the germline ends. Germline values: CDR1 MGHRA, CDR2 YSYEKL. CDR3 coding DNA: TGCGCCAGCAGCCAATCAAGGGGGGGCTACGAGCAGTACTTC. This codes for CASSQSRGGYEQYF.

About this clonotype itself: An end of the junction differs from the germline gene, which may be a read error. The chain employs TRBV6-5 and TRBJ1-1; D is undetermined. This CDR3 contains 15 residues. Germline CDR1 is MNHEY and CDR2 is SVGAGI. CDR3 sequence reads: CAGSLTWRTNTEAFF. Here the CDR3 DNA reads TGTGCCGGCAGTTTAACCTGGAGAACGAACACTGAAGCTTTCTTT.

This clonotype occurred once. CDR3 DNA: TGTGCCAGCAGCTTATACACGGCAGTGAGTTCCTACAATGAGCAGTTCTTC. Its protein product is CASSLYTAVSSYNEQFF. The chain couples TRBV11-2 to TRBJ2-1; D unresolved. The germline CDR1 and CDR2 sequences are SGHAT and FQNNGV. The ends were cut back, 2 bases at V and 1 base at J, with 15 bases in the middle. This CDR3 is built from 17 residues.

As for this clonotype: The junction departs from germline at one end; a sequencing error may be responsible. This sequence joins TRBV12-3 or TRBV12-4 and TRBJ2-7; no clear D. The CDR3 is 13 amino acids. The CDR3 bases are TGTGCCAGCAGTTTAAAACGTTACTACGAGGAGTACTTC. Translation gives CASSLKRYYEEYF.

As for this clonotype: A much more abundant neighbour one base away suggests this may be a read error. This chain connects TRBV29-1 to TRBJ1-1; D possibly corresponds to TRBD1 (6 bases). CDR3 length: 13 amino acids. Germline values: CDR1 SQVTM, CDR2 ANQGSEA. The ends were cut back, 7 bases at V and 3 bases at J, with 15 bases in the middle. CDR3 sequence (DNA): TGCAGCGCCTTGCTGGGGGGGCACACTGAAGCTTTCTTT. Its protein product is CSALLGGHTEAFF. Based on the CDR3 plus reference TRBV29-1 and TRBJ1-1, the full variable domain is SAVISQKPSRDICQRGTSLTIQCQVDSQVTMMFWYRQQPGQSLTLIATANQGSEATYESGFVIDKFPISRPNLTFSTLTVSNMSPEDSSIYLCSALLGGHTEAFFGQGTRLTVV.

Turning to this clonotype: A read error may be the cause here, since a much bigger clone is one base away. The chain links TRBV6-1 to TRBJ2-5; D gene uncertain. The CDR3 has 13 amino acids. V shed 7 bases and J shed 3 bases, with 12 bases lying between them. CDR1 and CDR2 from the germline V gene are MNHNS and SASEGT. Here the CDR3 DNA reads TGTGCCAGCAATGCGGTGGCGGAAGAGACCCAGTACTTC. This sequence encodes CASNAVAEETQYF.

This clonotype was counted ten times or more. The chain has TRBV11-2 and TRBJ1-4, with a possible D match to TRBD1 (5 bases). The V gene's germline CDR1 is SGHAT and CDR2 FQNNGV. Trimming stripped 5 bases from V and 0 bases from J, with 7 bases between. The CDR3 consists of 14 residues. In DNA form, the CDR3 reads TGTGCCAGCAGCCGGGGGACAACTAATGAAAAACTGTTTTTT. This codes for CASSRGTTNEKLFF.

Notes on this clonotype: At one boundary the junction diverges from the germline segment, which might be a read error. The CDR3 reads CSSNSGEYNEQFF. CDR3 nucleotides: TGTTCCAGCAACTCGGGAGAGTACAATGAGCAGTTCTTC. The chain employs TRBV11-2 and TRBJ2-1; D perhaps matches TRBD2 (6 bases). From germline, CDR1 is SGHAT and CDR2 FQNNGV. This CDR3 is 13 amino acids long.

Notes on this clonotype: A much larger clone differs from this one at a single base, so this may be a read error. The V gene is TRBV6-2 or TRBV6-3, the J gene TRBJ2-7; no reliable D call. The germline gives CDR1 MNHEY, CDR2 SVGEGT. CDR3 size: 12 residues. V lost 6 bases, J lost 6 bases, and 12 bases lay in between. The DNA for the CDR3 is TGTGCCAGCAGGGCGAGACACCGCGAGCAGTACTTC. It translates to CASRARHREQYF.

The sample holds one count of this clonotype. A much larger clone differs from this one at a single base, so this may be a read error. CDR3 bases: TGTGCCATCAGAGATGACAGGGGGCTCTACGAGCAGTGCTTC. It yields the protein CAIRDDRGLYEQCF. V is TRBV10-3 and J is TRBJ2-7, with 10 bases matching TRBD1. This CDR3 is 14 amino acids long. Germline CDR1 reads ENHRY; CDR2 reads SYGVKD.

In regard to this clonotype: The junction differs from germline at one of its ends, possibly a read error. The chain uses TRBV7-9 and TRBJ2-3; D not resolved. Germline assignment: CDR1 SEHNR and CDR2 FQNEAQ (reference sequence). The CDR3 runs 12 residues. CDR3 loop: CASNLGVNTQYF. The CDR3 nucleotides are TGTGCCAGCAACTTAGGTGTAAATACGCAGTATTTT.

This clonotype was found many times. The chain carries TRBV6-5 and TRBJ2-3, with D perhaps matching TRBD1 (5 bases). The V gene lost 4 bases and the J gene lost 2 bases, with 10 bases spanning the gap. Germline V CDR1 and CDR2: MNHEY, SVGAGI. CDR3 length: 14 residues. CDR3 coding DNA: TGTGCCAGCAGTTCAGGGCCCCCCACAGATACGCAGTATTTT. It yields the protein CASSSGPPTDTQYF.

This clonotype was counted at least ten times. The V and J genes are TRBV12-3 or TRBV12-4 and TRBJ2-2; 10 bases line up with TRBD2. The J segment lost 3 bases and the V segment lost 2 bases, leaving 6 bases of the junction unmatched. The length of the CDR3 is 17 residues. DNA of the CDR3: TGTGCCAGCAGTTTAAGTGCTAGCGGGAGTGACACCGGGGAGCTGTTTTTT. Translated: CASSLSASGSDTGELFF.

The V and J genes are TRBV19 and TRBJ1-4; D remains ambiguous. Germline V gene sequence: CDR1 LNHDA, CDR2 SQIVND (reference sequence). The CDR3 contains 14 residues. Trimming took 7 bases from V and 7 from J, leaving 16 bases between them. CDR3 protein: CASTFPGKIEKLFF. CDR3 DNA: TGTGCCAGTACTTTCCCCGGCAAGATTGAAAAACTGTTTTTT. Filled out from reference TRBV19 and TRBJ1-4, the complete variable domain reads DGGITQSPKYLFRKEGQNVTLSCEQNLNHDAMYWYRQDPGQGLRLIYYSQIVNDFQKGDIAEGYSVSREKKESFPLTVTSAQKNPTAFYLCASTFPGKIEKLFFGSGTQLSVL.